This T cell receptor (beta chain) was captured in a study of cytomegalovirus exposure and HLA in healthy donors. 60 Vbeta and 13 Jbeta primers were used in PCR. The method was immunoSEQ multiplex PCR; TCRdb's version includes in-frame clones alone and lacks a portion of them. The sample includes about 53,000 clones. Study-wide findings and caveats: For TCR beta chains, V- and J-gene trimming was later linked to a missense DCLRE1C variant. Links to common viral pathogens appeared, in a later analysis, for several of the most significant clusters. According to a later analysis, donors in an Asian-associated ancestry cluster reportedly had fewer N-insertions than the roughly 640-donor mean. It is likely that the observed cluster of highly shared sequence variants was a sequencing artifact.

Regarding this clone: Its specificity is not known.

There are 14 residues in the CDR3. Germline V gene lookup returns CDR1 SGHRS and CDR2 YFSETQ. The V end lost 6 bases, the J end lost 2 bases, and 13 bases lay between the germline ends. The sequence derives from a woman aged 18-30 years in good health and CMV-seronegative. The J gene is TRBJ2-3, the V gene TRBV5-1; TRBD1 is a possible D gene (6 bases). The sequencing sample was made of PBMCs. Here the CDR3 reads CASNPGQPTDTQYF. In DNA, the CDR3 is TGCGCCAGCAACCCTGGACAGCCCACAGATACGCAGTATTTT.